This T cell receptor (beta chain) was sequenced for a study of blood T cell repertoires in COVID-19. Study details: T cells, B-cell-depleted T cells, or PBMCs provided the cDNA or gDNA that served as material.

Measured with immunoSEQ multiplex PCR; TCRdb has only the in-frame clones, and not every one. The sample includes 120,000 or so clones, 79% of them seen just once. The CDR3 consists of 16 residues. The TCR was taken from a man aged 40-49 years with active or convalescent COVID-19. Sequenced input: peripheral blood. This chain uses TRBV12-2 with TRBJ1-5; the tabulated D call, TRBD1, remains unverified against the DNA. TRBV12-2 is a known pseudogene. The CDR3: CASRECTTGGYQPQHF. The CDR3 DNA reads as TGTGCAAGTCGCGAATGCACGACAGGGGGCTACCAGCCCCAGCATTTT.